This TCR beta chain appears in the sequencing data of a study of blood T cell repertoires in COVID-19. This clone is a singleton in its sample. Generated by immunoSEQ multiplex PCR, the TCRdb table keeps only in-frame clones and is missing some. The sample lists approximately 74,000 clones; about 91% were seen once. The ends lost 3 bases at V and 2 bases at J; junction bases unmatched: 23. This CDR3 region has 21 residues. Germline V gives CDR1 KGHDR, CDR2 SFDVKD. This chain joins TRBV24-1 and TRBJ2-7, with TRBD2 matching 8 bases. The sequencing sample was made of peripheral blood. The clonotype originates from a woman aged 55-70 years with active COVID-19. The CDR3 is CATSDPIGARLSLAGPYEQYF. DNA for the CDR3: TGTGCCACCAGTGATCCCATCGGTGCTCGTCTAAGTTTAGCGGGGCCCTACGAGCAGTACTTC.